These 5 T cell receptor beta chains came from one sample sequenced in a study of blood T cell repertoires in COVID-19. This table comes from immunoSEQ multiplex PCR, and its TCRdb copy is limited to in-frame clones, with some not included. Seen here are about 150,000 clones, 75% to 90% observed once, and the top ten hold roughly 45%. Material for sequencing was peripheral blood. These receptors all stem from a human donor in a cohort sampled during active COVID-19.

V is TRBV19 and J is TRBJ2-3; 11 positions match TRBD2. The CDR3 spans 17 residues. V lost 5 bases and J lost 1; bases outside the gene matches: 8. Germline V gene sequence: CDR1 LNHDA, CDR2 SQIVND (reference sequence). CDR3 in amino acids: CASSALAGGGGTDTQYF. The CDR3, as DNA: TGTGCCAGTAGTGCCCTAGCGGGAGGAGGTGGCACAGATACGCAGTATTTT.

The chain employs TRBV5-1 and TRBJ2-5, with D perhaps TRBD1 (6 bases). V lost 0 bases, J lost 3 bases, and 12 bases lay in between. The germline CDR1 and CDR2 sequences are SGHRS and YFSETQ. The length of the CDR3 is 15 residues. The CDR3 region has the DNA TGCGCCAGCAGCTTGGTAGGACAGACAAAAGAGACCCAGTACTTC. Translation gives CASSLVGQTKETQYF. Full variable domain (missing parts from reference TRBV5-1 and TRBJ2-5): KAGVTQTPRYLIKTRGQQVTLSCSPISGHRSVSWYQQTPGQGLQFLFEYFSETQRNKGNFPGRFSGRQFSNSRSEMNVSTLELGDSALYLCASSLVGQTKETQYFGPGTRLLVL.

This chain connects TRBV9 to TRBJ2-3; TRBD2 matches 10 bases. CDR1 SGDLS and CDR2 YYNGEE come from the germline V gene. J was trimmed by 6 bases and V by 2 bases; bases with no gene match: 0. This CDR3 is built from 13 residues. As DNA, the CDR3 is TGTGCCAGCAGCGTTAGCGGGAGGGATACGCAGTATTTT. This sequence encodes CASSVSGRDTQYF.

J is TRBJ1-2 and V is TRBV25-1; 12 bases are a match to TRBD1. CDR1 and CDR2 (germline): MGHDK, SYGVNS. V was pared by 5 bases and J by 2 bases, with 6 bases of the junction left unmatched. The CDR3 sequence is 16 residues long. In DNA, the CDR3 is TGTGCCAGCAGTCATTGGGACAGGGGGCGAAACTATGGCTACACCTTC. Translated, it gives CASSHWDRGRNYGYTF.

J is TRBJ2-1 and V is TRBV4-1; a possible D gene is TRBD1 (6 bases). Germline V gene sequence: CDR1 MGHRA, CDR2 YSYEKL. CDR3 size: 14 residues. V dropped 0 bases and J dropped 7 bases, with 10 bases sitting between them. The CDR3 nucleotides are TGCGCCAGCAGCCAAGAGGGGGCTTCAAATGAGCAGTTCTTC. Translated: CASSQEGASNEQFF.